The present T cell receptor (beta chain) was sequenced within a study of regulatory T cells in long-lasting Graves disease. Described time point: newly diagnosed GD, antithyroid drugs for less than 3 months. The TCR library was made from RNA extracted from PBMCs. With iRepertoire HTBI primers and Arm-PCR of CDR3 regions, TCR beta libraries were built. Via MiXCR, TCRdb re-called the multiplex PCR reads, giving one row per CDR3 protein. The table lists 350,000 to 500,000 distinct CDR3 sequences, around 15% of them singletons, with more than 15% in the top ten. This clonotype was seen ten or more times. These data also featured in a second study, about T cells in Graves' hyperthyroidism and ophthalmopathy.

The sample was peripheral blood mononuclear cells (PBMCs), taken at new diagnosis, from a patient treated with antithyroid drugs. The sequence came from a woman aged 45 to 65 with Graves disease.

The chain's CDR3 is CASSAGSSGNTIYF. CDR3 coding DNA: TGCGCCAGCAGCGCAGGTTCATCTGGAAACACCATATATTTT. The rearrangement joins TRBV5-1 to TRBJ1-3, with unresolved D. The CDR3 consists of 14 residues. The germline gives CDR1 SGHRS, CDR2 YFSETQ. V lost 4 bases to trimming and J lost 1 base, with 9 bases between them.